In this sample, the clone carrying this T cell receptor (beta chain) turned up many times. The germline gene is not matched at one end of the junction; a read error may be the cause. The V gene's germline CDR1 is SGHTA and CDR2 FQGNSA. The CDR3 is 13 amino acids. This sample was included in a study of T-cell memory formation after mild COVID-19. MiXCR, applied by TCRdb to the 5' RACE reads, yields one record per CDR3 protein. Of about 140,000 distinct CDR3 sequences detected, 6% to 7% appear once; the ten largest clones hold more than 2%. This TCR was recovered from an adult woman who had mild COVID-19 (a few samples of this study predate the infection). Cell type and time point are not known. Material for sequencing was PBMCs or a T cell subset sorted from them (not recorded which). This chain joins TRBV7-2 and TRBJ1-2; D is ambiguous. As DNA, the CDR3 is TGTGCCAGCAGCTTAGATGCAGGCCCGACGGTGAGCTTC. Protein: CASSLDAGPTVSF.